This T cell receptor beta chain stems from a study of response to subunit inactivated influenza vaccine. TCRdb passed the RT-PCR reads through MiXCR, listing each CDR3 protein once. The sample holds more than 500,000 distinct CDR3 sequences; around 11% are singletons and the top ten take 11%. This clonotype was recorded at least ten times. Trimming stripped 7 bases from V and 1 base from J, with 10 bases between. This CDR3 is 13 amino acids long. Germline V gene data show CDR1 as SNHLY and CDR2 as FYNNEI. This sample was shared with a second study, whose subject was T cells expressing NK-cell markers. From that report: TCR beta cDNA was made by 5'RACE template switching with UMIs.

Sequenced here: PBMCs from blood, sampled on the day of vaccination. This rearrangement joins TRBV2 to TRBJ1-1; the D is unclear. The origin of this receptor is a man aged 50 to 60 who received an inactivated influenza vaccine. The CDR3 loop is CASNGQPNTEAFF. The CDR3 DNA reads TGTGCCAGCAATGGCCAGCCGAACACTGAAGCTTTCTTT.